Listed below are T cell receptor beta chains from one sample, sequenced in a study of radiotherapy plus CTLA-4 blockade in lung cancer. Clones were read by immunoSEQ multiplex PCR, and TCRdb kept only the in-frame ones, dropping some. The sample includes some 30,000 clones, under 85% of them seen just once. Sequences were derived from peripheral blood, sampled from a patient treated with radiotherapy plus ipilimumab. These receptors all stem from a human donor with non-small cell lung cancer that progressed on radiotherapy plus ipilimumab. The CDR3 runs from the conserved cysteine through the conserved F or W. D genes are given only for firm matches. Size tells how often a clone was seen (once, few, many) or the class of an expanded clone, and some rows leave it out.

>TRBJ2-1|TRBV9|-|TRBD1
CASSVEDRVYEQFF
TGTGCCAGCAGCGTAGAAGACAGGGTTTATGAGCAGTTCTTC
>TRBJ1-4|TRBV6-5|-|-
CASRTDKYEKLFF
TGTGCCAGCAGAACCGACAAGTATGAAAAACTGTTTTTT
>TRBJ2-1|TRBV29-1|-|TRBD1
CSVERGDRAIYEQFF
TGCAGCGTTGAAAGGGGGGACAGGGCAATCTATGAGCAGTTCTTC
>TRBJ1-1|TRBV19|few|-
CASSKQDELTEAFF
TGTGCCAGTAGTAAGCAGGACGAGTTGACTGAAGCTTTCTTT
>TRBJ1-2|TRBV28|-|TRBD1
CASRGQAPYGYTF
TGTGCCAGCAGGGGACAGGCCCCCTATGGCTACACCTTC
>TRBJ1-2|TRBV7-9|-|-
CASSQGDYGYTF
TGTGCCAGCAGTCAAGGGGACTATGGCTACACCTTC
>TRBJ2-5|TRBV7-9|-|-
CASSADWSQETQYF
TGTGCCAGCAGCGCGGACTGGTCACAAGAGACCCAGTACTTC
>TRBJ2-4|TRBV6-5|-|-
CASSPRPLAKNIQYF
TGTGCCAGCAGTCCCAGGCCCTTAGCCAAAAACATTCAGTACTTC
>TRBJ2-4|TRBV19|-|-
CASSIDSLAKNIQYF
TGTGCCAGTAGTATCGACAGCCTAGCCAAAAACATTCAGTACTTC
>TRBJ2-2|TRBV5-6|once|TRBD1
CASSYLGQGRVTGELFF
TGTGCCAGCAGCTATCTAGGACAGGGGAGGGTCACCGGGGAGCTGTTTTTT
>TRBJ1-3|TRBV6-5|-|-
CASSLVGRSSGNTIYF
TGTGCCAGCAGTTTGGTCGGACGGAGCTCTGGAAACACCATATATTTT
>TRBJ1-4|TRBV11-2|-|TRBD1
CASSPTRGQEKLFF
TGTGCCAGCAGCCCTACCAGGGGGCAGGAAAAACTGTTTTTT
>TRBJ1-3|TRBV7-8|-|-
CASSLTMTGAAGNTIYF
TGTGCCAGCAGCTTAACCATGACCGGGGCCGCTGGAAACACCATATATTTT